This is a list of T cell receptor beta chains from one sample in a study of blood T cell repertoires in COVID-19. The protocol was immunoSEQ multiplex PCR, while the TCRdb copy is restricted to in-frame clones and leaves out a portion. The repertoire consists of about 310,000 clones, with approximately 90% occurring once and the leading ten covering approximately 8.8%. The sequencing sample was made of PBMCs or T cells enriched from blood (not recorded which). The receptors come from a woman aged 40 to 50 who had recovered from COVID-19. CDR3s include the opening cysteine and the closing phenylalanine or tryptophan. A D gene is named only where the DNA matches it firmly. Clone size is stated in some rows and not others, as once, few, many or a class when expanded.

>-|-|TRBV5-8|TRBJ2-3
TGTGCCAGCAGCTTGGAATTTATTAACGGGGGCACAGATACGCAGTATTTT
CASSLEFINGGTDTQYF
>few|-|TRBV5-1|TRBJ2-1
TGCGCCAGCAGTCATGGACTAAACTACAATGAGCAGTTCTTC
CASSHGLNYNEQFF
>-|TRBD1|TRBV2|TRBJ1-4
TGTGCCAGCAGTGAAGGGGGACAGGGGAGTGAAAAACTGTTTTTT
CASSEGGQGSEKLFF
>-|-|TRBV7-3|TRBJ2-2
TGTGCCAGCACCTTAGGACATCTAGGGACCGGGGAGCTGTTTTTT
CASTLGHLGTGELFF
>-|TRBD1|TRBV15|TRBJ1-5
TGTGCCACCAGCATTGACAGGGGAATCATTCAGCCCCAGCATTTT
CATSIDRGIIQPQHF
>-|-|TRBV18|TRBJ1-5
TGTGCCAGCTCACCACAGGGGGATAGCAATCAGCCCCAGCATTTT
CASSPQGDSNQPQHF
>once|TRBD2|TRBV11-3|TRBJ2-1
TGTGCCAGCAGCCCCGGACTAGCGGGAGTTCCTGAGCAGTTCTTC
CASSPGLAGVPEQFF
>-|-|TRBV11-2|TRBJ1-2
TGTGCCAGCAGCTCAAGGTCGGGGTGGAACTATGGCTACACCTTC
CASSSRSGWNYGYTF
>few|-|TRBV7-8|TRBJ1-3
TGTGCCAGCAGCCCCCGGACAGACTCTGGAAACACCATATATTTT
CASSPRTDSGNTIYF
>-|-|TRBV5-4|TRBJ2-7
TGTGCCAGCAGCTCCCGACCCCATGACCCGGGACTTAGTTACTTC
CASSSRPHDPGLSYF
>-|TRBD2|TRBV5-4|TRBJ2-2
TGTGCCAGCAGCTTGCGGGGGGGCCGTCCCGGGGAGCTGTTTTTT
CASSLRGGRPGELFF
>-|-|TRBV2|TRBJ1-1
TGTGCCAGCAGTCCCAGCTCGGGGGAGGGCACTGAAGCTTTCTTT
CASSPSSGEGTEAFF
>once|-|TRBV29-1|TRBJ2-4
TGCAGCGTTGCCGGGGAGGTCAAAAACATTCAGTACTTC
CSVAGEVKNIQYF
>once|-|TRBV6-5|TRBJ2-2
TGTGCCGGCAGCATACTGAGGCTAAACACCGGGGAGCTGTTTTTT
CAGSILRLNTGELFF
>-|TRBD2|TRBV7-2|TRBJ2-3
TGTGCCAGCAGCAAAACTAGCGGCACAGATACGCAGTATTTT
CASSKTSGTDTQYF
>-|TRBD1|TRBV28|TRBJ1-2
TGTGCCAGCAGGGAGGGGGCTGGTGGCTACACCTTC
CASREGAGGYTF
>-|-|TRBV18|TRBJ2-5
TGTGCCAGCTCACCAGGGCAGAAAGAGACCCAGTACTTC
CASSPGQKETQYF